This T cell receptor beta chain stems from a study of cytomegalovirus exposure and HLA in healthy donors. Study as a whole: Early release data held about 85 million unique TCRs from HLA-typed donors. The study's findings and limits: Associated with cytomegalovirus, according to the listing, were 170 or so TCR beta chains.

The study ran its PCR with 60 Vbeta and 13 Jbeta primers. Produced via immunoSEQ multiplex PCR; TCRdb's table is partial and in-frame only. The table has 65,000 to 100,000 clones, about 79% seen once; the top ten hold approximately 6%. Germline values: CDR1 MNHEY, CDR2 SVGAGI. CDR3 length equals 13 residues. Trimming pared 8 bases from V and 4 bases from J, leaving 14 bases between. This clone was recorded once. Its specificity is unknown. This clonotype was sampled from a female donor in good health and CMV-seronegative. This rearrangement joins TRBV6-5 to TRBJ1-1; D ambiguous. The sample consisted of PBMCs. CDR3 bases: TGTGCCAGCTGGAGGGAATGGATCACTGAAGCTTTCTTT. Its translation is CASWREWITEAFF.